The TCR beta chain under discussion was sequenced for a study of CD8+CD57+ T cells in acquired aplastic anemia. The wider study: On average, sorted CD4+ and CD8+ cells gave 3.2 ug of DNA. Among healthy donors, CD4+ cells averaged around 10 million reads. Whole-study results and caveats: Levels of CD8+ Simpson's diversity were not significantly distinct in patients versus controls.

This CDR3 comprises 13 residues. Trimming shortened V by 3 bases and J by 4 bases, and 8 bases separated the two germline ends. Per germline, CDR1 SGHVS and CDR2 FNYEAQ. A few counts support this clonotype. What it binds is not known. Genomic DNA acted as the template from which TCR beta VDJ combination and CDR3 sequence profiling were carried out. TCRdb fed the reads into MiXCR, producing one record per CDR3 protein. The repertoire holds about 180,000 distinct CDR3 sequences, approximately 49% seen once, with approximately 2.9% in the top ten. The source is a human donor in good health. This chain connects TRBV7-6 to TRBJ2-3; no clear D. Sequenced sample: sorted CD4+, CD8+, or CD8+CD57+ T cells (not recorded which) from PBMCs. CDR3 region: CASSFGSADTQYF. The DNA of the CDR3 is TGTGCCAGCAGCTTCGGTAGTGCAGATACGCAGTATTTT.